Only a few counts were recorded for the clone carrying this T cell receptor beta chain. This sample stems from a study of T-cell reconstitution after alpha-beta-depleted transplantation in children. This CDR3 is built from 13 residues. V lost 2 bases, J lost 10 bases, and 5 bases stayed unmatched. Germline loops: CDR1 KGHSH, CDR2 LQKENI. Unique molecular identifiers were incorporated into the prepared TCRbeta library. TCRdb recomputed calls from the PCR reads with MiXCR, one row per CDR3 protein. The sample includes approximately 520,000 distinct CDR3 sequences, roughly 33% of them seen just once. This clonotype was sampled from a human donor who donated a stem cell graft to a child with aplastic anemia. The chain links TRBV18 to TRBJ1-2; 9 bases are shared with TRBD1. The sample consisted of PBMCs from the stem cell graft donor, taken from the stem cell graft. In nucleotides, the CDR3 is TGTGCCAGCTCACCAGGGACAGGGCACGACTACACCTTC. Translation gives CASSPGTGHDYTF. Variable domain in full (rest from reference TRBV18 and TRBJ1-2): NAGVMQNPRHLVRRRGQEARLRCSPMKGHSHVYWYRQLPEEGLKFMVYLQKENIIDESGMPKERFSAEFPKEGPSILRIQQVVRGDSAAYFCASSPGTGHDYTFGSGTRLTVV.